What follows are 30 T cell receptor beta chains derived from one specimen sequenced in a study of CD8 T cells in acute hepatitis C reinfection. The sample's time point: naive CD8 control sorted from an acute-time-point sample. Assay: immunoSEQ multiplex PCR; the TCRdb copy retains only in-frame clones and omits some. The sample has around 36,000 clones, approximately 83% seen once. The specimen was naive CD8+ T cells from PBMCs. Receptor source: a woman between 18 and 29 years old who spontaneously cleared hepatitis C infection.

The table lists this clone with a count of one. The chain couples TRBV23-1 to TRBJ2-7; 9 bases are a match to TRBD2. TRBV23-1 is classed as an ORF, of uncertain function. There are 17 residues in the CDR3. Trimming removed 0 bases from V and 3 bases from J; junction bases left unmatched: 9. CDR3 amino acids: CASSQSTLTSGNYEQYF. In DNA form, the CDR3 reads TGCGCCAGCAGTCAATCCACCCTGACTAGCGGCAACTACGAGCAGTACTTC.

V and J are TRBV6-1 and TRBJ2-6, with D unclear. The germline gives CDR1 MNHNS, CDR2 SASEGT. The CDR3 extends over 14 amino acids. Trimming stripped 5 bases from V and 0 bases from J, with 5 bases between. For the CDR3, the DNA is TGTGCCAGCAGTTTGGACTCTGGGGCCAACGTCCTGACTTTC. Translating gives CASSLDSGANVLTF.

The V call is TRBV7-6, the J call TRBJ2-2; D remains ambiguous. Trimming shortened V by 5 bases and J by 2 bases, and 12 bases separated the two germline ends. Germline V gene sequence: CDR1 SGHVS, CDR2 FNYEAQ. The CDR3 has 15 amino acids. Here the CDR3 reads CASSRQESNTGELFF. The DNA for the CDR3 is TGTGCCAGCAGCAGGCAGGAGAGCAACACCGGGGAGCTGTTTTTT.

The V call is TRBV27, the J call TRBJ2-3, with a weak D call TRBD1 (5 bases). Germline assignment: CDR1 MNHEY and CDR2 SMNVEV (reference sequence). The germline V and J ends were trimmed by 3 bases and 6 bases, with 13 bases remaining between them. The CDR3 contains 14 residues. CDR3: CASSFRWGWDTQYF. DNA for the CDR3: TGTGCCAGCAGTTTCAGGTGGGGCTGGGATACGCAGTATTTT.

CDR3 in amino acids: CASASQGGVGTGELFF. The CDR3 coding sequence is TGTGCCAGCGCTTCCCAGGGGGGAGTAGGGACCGGGGAGCTGTTTTTT. The V and J genes are TRBV7-6 and TRBJ2-2, with D possibly matching TRBD1 (7 bases). In germline, CDR1 is SGHVS, CDR2 FNYEAQ. V lost 8 bases and J lost 5, with 21 bases in between. The CDR3 loop spans 16 amino acids.

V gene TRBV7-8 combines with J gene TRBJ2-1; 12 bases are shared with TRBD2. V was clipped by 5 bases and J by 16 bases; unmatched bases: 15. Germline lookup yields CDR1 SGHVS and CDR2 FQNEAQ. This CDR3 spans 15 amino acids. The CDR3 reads CASSPRLAGVGQDFF. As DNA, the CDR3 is TGTGCCAGCAGCCCCAGACTAGCGGGAGTGGGCCAGGACTTCTTC.

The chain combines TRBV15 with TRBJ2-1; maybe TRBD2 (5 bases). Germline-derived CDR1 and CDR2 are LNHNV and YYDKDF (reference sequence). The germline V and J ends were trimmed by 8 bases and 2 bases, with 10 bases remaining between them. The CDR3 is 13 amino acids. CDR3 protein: CATGSRTYNEQFF. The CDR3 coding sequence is TGTGCCACCGGGAGTCGGACCTACAATGAGCAGTTCTTC. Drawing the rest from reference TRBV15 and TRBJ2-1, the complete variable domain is DAMVIQNPRYQVTQFGKPVTLSCSQTLNHNVMYWYQQKSSQAPKLLFHYYDKDFNNEADTPDNFQSRRPNTSFCFLDIRSPGLGDTAMYLCATGSRTYNEQFFGPGTRLTVL.

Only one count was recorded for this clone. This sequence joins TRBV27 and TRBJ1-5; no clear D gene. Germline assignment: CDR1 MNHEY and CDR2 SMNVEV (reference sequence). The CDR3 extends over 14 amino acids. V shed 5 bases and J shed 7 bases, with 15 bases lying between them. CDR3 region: CASSLKGVHQPQHF. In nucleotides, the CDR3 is TGTGCCAGCAGTCTGAAGGGAGTACACCAGCCCCAGCATTTT.

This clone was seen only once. The CDR3 coding sequence is TGTGCCAGCAGTTCCCGGACTAGCGCCTACCAAGAGACCCAGTACTTC. Protein sequence: CASSSRTSAYQETQYF. This chain connects TRBV25-1 to TRBJ2-5; 9 nucleotides agree with TRBD2. The V gene's germline CDR1 is MGHDK and CDR2 SYGVNS. The CDR3 consists of 16 residues. Unmatched junction bases numbered 7, after V lost 5 bases and J lost 0 bases.

This chain's CDR3 is CASSQGGLANNEQFF. CDR3 in DNA: TGCGCCAGCAGCCAAGGGGGACTAGCGAACAATGAGCAGTTCTTC. The chain employs TRBV4-1 and TRBJ2-1; 10 bases match TRBD2. After removal of 1 base from V and 5 bases from J, the junction contained 2 bases not matched to a gene. From germline, CDR1 is MGHRA and CDR2 YSYEKL. The CDR3 is made up of 15 amino acids.

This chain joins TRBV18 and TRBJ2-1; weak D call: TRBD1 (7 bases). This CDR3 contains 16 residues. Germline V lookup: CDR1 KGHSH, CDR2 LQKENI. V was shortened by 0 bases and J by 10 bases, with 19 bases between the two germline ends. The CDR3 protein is CASSPPQGPEGMEQFF. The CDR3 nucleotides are TGTGCCAGCTCACCACCACAGGGGCCGGAGGGTATGGAGCAGTTCTTC.

The CDR3 loop is CASSQEVDTQYF. CDR3 DNA sequence: TGTGCCAGCAGCCAAGAGGTAGATACGCAGTATTTT. V usage is TRBV6-6 and J usage is TRBJ2-3; D is undetermined. Trimming pared 6 bases from V and 5 bases from J, leaving 9 bases between. This CDR3 spans 12 amino acids. CDR1 and CDR2 (germline): MNHNY, SVGAGI (reference sequence).

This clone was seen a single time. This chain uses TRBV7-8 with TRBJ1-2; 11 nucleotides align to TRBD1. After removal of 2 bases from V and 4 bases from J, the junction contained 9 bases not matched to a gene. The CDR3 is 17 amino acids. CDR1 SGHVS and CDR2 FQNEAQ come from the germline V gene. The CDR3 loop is CASSLSGQGASLYGYTF. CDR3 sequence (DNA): TGTGCCAGCAGCTTAAGTGGACAGGGGGCTTCACTCTATGGCTACACCTTC.

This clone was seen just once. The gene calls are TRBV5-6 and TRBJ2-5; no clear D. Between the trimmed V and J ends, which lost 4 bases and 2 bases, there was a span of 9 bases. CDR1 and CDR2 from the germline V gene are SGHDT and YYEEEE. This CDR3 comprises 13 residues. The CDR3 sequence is CASSLELQETQYF. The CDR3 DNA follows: TGTGCCAGCAGCCTTGAATTACAAGAGACCCAGTACTTC.

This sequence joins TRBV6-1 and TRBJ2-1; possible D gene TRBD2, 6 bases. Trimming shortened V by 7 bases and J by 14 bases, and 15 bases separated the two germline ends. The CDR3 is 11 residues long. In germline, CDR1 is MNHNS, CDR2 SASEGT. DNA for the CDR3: TGTGCCAGCACAGTTGGGCTAGCGAAGTTCTTC. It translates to CASTVGLAKFF.

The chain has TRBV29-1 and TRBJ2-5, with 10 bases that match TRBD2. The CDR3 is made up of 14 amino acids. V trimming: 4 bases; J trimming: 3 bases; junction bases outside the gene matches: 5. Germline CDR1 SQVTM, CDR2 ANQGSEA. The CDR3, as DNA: TGCAGCGTTGGTGTTGGACTAGCGGAAGAGACCCAGTACTTC. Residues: CSVGVGLAEETQYF.

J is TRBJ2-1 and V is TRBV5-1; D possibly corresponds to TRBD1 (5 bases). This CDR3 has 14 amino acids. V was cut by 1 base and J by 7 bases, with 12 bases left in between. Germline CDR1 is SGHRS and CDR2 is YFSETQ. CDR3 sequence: CASSLRRGLNEQFF. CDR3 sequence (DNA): TGCGCCAGCAGCTTGAGAAGGGGTCTGAATGAGCAGTTCTTC.

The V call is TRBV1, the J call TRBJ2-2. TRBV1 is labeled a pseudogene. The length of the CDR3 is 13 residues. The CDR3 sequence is CTTPGWVTGELFF. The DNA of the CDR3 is TGCACCACACCCGGTTGGGTCACCGGGGAGCTGTTTTTT.

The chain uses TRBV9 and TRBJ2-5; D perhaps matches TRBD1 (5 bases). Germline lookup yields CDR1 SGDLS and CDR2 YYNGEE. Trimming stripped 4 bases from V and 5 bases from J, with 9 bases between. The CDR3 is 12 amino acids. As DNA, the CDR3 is TGTGCCAGCAGCAGTTCAGGGGAGACCCAGTACTTC. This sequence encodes CASSSSGETQYF.

CDR3: CASSVGLAGNNEQFF. DNA of the CDR3: TGTGCCAGCAGCGTAGGTCTAGCGGGCAACAATGAGCAGTTCTTC. This chain connects TRBV9 to TRBJ2-1; 8 bases line up with TRBD2. The CDR3 runs to 15 residues. Germline-derived CDR1 and CDR2 are SGDLS and YYNGEE. V shed 0 bases, J shed 5 bases, and the junction held 4 bases outside the gene matches.

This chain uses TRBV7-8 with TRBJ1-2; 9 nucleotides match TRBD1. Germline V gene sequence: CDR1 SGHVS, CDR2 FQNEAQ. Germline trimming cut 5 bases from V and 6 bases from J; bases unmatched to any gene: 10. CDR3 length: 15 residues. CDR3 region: CASSASSRDRDGYTF. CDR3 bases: TGTGCCAGCAGCGCTTCCTCCAGGGACAGGGATGGCTACACCTTC.

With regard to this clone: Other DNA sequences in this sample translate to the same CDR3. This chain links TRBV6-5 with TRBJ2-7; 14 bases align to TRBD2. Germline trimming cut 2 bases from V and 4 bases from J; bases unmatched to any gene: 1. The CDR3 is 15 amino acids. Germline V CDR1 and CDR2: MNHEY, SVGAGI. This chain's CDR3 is CASSYGTSGSYEQYF. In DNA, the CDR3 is TGTGCCAGCAGTTACGGGACTAGCGGGAGTTACGAGCAGTACTTC.

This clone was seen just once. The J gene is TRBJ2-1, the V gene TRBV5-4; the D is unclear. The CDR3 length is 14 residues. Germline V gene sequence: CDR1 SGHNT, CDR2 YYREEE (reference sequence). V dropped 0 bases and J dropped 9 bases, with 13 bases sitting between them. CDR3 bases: TGTGCCAGCAGCTTGGCATTAGTGGTCCGTGAGCAGTTCTTC. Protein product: CASSLALVVREQFF.

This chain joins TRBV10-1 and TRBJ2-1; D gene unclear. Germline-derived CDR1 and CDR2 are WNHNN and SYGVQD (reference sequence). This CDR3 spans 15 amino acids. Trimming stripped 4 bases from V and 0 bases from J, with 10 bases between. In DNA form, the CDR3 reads TGCGCCAGCAGTGTGGACCCCAGCTCCTACAATGAGCAGTTCTTC. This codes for CASSVDPSSYNEQFF.

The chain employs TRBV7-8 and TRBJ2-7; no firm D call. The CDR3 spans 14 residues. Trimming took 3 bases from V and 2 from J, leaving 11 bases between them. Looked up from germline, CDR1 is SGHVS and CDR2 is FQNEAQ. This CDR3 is CASSFSVSTYEQYF. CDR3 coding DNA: TGTGCCAGCAGCTTCTCTGTGTCGACCTACGAGCAGTACTTC.

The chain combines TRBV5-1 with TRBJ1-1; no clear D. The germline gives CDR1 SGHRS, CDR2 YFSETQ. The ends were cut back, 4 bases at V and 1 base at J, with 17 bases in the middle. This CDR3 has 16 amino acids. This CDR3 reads CASSDKSVERNTEAFF. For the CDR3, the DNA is TGCGCCAGCAGCGACAAATCGGTTGAGCGGAACACTGAAGCTTTCTTT.

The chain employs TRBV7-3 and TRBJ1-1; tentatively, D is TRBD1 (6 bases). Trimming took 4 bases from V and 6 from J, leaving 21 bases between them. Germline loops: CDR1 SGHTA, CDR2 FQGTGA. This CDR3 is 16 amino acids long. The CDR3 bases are TGTGCCAGCAGCTCCGACCCCCAACAGGGAGACGCTGAAGCTTTCTTT. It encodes CASSSDPQQGDAEAFF. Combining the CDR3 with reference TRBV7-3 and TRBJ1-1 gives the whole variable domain GAGVSQTPSNKVTEKGKYVELRCDPISGHTALYWYRQSLGQGPEFLIYFQGTGAADDSGLPNDRFFAVRPEGSVSTLKIQRTERGDSAVYLCASSSDPQQGDAEAFFGQGTRLTVV.

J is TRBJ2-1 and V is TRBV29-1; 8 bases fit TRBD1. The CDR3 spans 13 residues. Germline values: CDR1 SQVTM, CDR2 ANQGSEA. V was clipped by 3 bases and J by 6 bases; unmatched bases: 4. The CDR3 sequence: CSVDRGLSNEQFF. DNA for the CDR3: TGCAGCGTTGACAGGGGGCTTTCCAATGAGCAGTTCTTC.

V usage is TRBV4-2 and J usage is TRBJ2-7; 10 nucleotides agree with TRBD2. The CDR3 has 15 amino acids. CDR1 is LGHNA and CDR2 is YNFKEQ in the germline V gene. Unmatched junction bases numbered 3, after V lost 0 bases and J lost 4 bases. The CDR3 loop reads CASSQDLAGVYEQYF. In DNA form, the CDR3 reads TGTGCCAGCAGCCAAGATCTAGCGGGGGTTTACGAGCAGTACTTC.

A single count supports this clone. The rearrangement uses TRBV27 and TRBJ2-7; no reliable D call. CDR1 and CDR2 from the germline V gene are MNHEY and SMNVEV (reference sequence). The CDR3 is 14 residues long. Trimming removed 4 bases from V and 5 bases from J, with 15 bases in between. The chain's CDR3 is CASSSGPMPHEQYF. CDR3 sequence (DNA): TGTGCCAGCAGTTCCGGGCCTATGCCCCACGAGCAGTACTTC.